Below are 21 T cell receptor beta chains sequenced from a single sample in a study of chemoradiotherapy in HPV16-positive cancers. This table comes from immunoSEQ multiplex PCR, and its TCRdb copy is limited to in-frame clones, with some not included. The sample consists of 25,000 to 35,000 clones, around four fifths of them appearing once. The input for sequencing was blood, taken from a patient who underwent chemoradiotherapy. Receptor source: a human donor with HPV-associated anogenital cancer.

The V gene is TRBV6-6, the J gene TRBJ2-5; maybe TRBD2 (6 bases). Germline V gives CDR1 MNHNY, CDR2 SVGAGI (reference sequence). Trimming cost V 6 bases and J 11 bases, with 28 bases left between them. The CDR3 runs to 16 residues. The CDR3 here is CASSLLSEGEVFKQYF. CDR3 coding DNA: TGTGCCAGCAGCCTCCTCTCCGAAGGGGAGGTTTTCAAGCAGTACTTC.

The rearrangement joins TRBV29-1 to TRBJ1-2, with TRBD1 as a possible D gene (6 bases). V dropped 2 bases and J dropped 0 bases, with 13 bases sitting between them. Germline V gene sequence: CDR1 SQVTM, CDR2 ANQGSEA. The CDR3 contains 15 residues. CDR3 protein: CSVESGASANYGYTF. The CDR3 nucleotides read TGCAGCGTTGAATCGGGGGCCTCAGCTAACTATGGCTACACCTTC.

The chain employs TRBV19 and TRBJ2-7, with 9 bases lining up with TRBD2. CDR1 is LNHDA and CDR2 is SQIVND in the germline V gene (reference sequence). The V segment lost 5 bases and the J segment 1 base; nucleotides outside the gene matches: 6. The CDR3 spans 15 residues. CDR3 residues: CASSYPSGDSYEQYF. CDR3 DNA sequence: TGTGCCAGTAGTTACCCTAGCGGGGATTCCTACGAGCAGTACTTC.

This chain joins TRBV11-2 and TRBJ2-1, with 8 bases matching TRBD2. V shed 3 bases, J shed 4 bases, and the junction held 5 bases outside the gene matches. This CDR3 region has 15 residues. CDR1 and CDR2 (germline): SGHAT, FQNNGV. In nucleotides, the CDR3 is TGTGCCAGCAGCTTTGAGGCGGGGGGATACAATGAGCAGTTCTTC. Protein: CASSFEAGGYNEQFF. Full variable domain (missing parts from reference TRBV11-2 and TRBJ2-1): EAGVAQSPRYKIIEKRQSVAFWCNPISGHATLYWYQQILGQGPKLLIQFQNNGVVDDSQLPKDRFSAERLKGVDSTLKIQPAKLEDSAVYLCASSFEAGGYNEQFFGPGTRLTVL.

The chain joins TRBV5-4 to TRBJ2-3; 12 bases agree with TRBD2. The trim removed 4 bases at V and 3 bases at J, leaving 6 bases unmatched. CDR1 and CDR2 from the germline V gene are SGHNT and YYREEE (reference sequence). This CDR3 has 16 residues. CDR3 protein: CASSGSSGGVTDTQYF. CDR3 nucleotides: TGTGCCAGCAGCGGGTCTAGCGGGGGGGTGACAGATACGCAGTATTTT.

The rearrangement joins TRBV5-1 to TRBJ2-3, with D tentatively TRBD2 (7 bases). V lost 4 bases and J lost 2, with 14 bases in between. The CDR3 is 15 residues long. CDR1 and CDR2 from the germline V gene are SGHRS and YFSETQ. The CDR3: CASSPPGGSTDTQYF. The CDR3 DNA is TGCGCCAGCAGCCCACCGGGGGGCTCCACAGATACGCAGTATTTT.

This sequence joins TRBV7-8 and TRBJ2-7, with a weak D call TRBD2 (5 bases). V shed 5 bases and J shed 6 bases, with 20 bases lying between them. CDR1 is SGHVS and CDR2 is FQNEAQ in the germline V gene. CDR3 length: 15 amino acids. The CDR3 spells CASSASGSLRGEQYV. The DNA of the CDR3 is TGTGCCAGCAGCGCAAGCGGTTCCCTAAGAGGCGAGCAGTACGTC.

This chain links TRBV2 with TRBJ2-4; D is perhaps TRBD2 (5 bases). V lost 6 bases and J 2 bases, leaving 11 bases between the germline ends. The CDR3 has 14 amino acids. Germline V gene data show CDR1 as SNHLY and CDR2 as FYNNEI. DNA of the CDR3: TGTGCCAGCAGGTTTGGAGGATCCAAAAACATTCAGTACTTC. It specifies CASRFGGSKNIQYF.

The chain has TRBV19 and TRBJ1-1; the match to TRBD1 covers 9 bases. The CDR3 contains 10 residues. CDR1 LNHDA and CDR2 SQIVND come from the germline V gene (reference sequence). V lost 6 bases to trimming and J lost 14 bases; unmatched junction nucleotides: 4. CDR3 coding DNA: TGTGCCAGTAGCCGGGACAGGGCATTCTTT. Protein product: CASSRDRAFF.

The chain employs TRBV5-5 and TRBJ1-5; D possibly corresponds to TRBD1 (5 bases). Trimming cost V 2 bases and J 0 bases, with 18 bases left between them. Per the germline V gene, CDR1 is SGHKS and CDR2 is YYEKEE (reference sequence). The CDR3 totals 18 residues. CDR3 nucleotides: TGTGCCAGCAGCTTAGGGGCAGCAAGGTATGATAGCAATCAGCCCCAGCATTTT. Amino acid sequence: CASSLGAARYDSNQPQHF.

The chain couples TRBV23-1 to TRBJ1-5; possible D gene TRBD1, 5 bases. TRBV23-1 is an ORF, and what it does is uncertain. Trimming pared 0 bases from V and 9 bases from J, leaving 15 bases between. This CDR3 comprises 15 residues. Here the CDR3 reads CASSQSSRDFGPQHF. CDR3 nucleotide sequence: TGCGCCAGCAGTCAATCTTCCAGGGACTTTGGGCCCCAGCATTTT.

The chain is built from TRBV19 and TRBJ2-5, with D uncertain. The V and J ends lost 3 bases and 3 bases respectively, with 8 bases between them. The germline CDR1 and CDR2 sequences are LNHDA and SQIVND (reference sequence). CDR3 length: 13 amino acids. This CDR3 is CASSIAQKETQYF. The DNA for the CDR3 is TGTGCCAGTAGTATTGCCCAAAAAGAGACCCAGTACTTC.

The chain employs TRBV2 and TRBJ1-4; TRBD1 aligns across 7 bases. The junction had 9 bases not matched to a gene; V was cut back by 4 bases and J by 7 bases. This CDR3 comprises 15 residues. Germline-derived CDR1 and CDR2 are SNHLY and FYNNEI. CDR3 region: CASSGLRQGIEKLFF. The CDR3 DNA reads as TGTGCCAGCAGTGGGTTAAGACAGGGTATTGAAAAACTGTTTTTT.

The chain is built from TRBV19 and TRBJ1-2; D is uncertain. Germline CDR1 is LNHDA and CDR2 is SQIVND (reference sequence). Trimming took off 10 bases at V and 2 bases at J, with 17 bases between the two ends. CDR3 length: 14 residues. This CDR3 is CATLPQATNYGYTF. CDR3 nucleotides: TGTGCCACCCTCCCCCAGGCGACGAACTATGGCTACACCTTC.

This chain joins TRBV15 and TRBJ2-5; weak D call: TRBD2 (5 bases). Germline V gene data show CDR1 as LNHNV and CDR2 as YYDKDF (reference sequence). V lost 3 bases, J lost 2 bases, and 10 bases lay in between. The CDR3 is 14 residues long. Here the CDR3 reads CATSSGLMQETQYF. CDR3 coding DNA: TGTGCCACCAGCAGTGGACTGATGCAAGAGACCCAGTACTTC.

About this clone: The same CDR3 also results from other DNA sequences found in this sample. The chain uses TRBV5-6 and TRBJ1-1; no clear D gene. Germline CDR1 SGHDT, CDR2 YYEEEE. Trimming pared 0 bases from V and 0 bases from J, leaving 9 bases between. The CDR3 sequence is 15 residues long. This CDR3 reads CASSLGGPMNTEAFF. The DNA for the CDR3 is TGTGCCAGCAGCTTGGGCGGACCGATGAACACTGAAGCTTTCTTT.

CDR3 residues: CASSFLAGGPRNEQFF. In DNA form, the CDR3 reads TGTGCCAGCAGCTTCTTAGCGGGGGGGCCTCGGAATGAGCAGTTCTTC. The chain couples TRBV7-9 to TRBJ2-1; TRBD2 aligns across 11 bases. The junction had 8 bases not matched to a gene; V was cut back by 3 bases and J by 7 bases. The CDR3 is 16 amino acids. In germline, CDR1 is SEHNR, CDR2 FQNEAQ (reference sequence). The full variable domain, with the rest looked up from reference TRBV7-9 and TRBJ2-1, is DTGVSQNPRHKITKRGQNVTFRCDPISEHNRLYWYRQTLGQGPEFLTYFQNEAQLEKSRLLSDRFSAERPKGSFSTLEIQRTEQGDSAMYLCASSFLAGGPRNEQFFGPGTRLTVL.

DNA for the CDR3: TGTGCCAGTAGTATTAACAGAGGGGAGGTCAGCCCCCAGCATTTT. This gives the protein CASSINRGEVSPQHF. The genes are TRBV19 and TRBJ1-5; D may be TRBD1 (5 bases). CDR1 and CDR2 (germline): LNHDA, SQIVND (reference sequence). Trimming took off 3 bases at V and 10 bases at J, with 19 bases between the two ends. The CDR3 has 15 residues.

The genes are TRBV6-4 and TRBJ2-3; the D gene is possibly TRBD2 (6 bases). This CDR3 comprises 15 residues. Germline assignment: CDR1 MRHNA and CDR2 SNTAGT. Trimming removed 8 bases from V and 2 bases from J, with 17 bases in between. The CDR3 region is CASSSNRDSTDTQYF. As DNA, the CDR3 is TGTGCCAGCTCGTCAAACCGGGACTCCACAGATACGCAGTATTTT.

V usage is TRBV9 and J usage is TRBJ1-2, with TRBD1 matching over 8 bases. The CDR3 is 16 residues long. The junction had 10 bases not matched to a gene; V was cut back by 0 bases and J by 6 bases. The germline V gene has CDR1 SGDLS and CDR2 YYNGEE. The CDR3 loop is CASSVDPGQGINGYTF. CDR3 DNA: TGTGCCAGCAGCGTAGATCCCGGACAGGGTATTAATGGCTACACCTTC.

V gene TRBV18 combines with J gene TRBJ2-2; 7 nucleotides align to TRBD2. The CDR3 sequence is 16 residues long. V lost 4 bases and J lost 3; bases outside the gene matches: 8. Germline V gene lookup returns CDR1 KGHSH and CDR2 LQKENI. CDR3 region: CASSLRTRLDTGELFF. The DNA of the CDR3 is TGTGCCAGCTCACTACGGACTAGGCTGGACACCGGGGAGCTGTTTTTT.